This T cell receptor beta chain was found in a study of T cells in Graves' hyperthyroidism and ophthalmopathy. Study at large: The initial diagnosis was the point when peripheral blood was collected, ahead of any treatment.

V lost 6 bases to trimming and J lost 5 bases, with 13 bases between them. The CDR3 runs 14 residues. Per the germline V gene, CDR1 is WSHSY and CDR2 is SAAADI. RNA transcripts provided the source from which TCR beta CDR3 regions were amplified. First-round RT-PCR targeting the TCR CDR3 was performed with the HTBI primer set. One entry per CDR3 protein results from TCRdb running MiXCR on the multiplex PCR reads. The data contain over 500,000 distinct CDR3 sequences, roughly 15% of them seen just once; the ten biggest clones take up more than 11%. Findings and caveats of the study: Stable hyperthyroidism was separated from ophthalmopathy by a model based on 13 V-J features. Within blood appeared most thyroid clonotypes that had expanded above 0.001.

In the case of this clonotype: The antigen is undetermined.

Researchers defined stable Graves' hyperthyroidism as no ophthalmopathy progression within 18 months. The chain couples TRBV10-2 to TRBJ2-2, with D maybe TRBD1 (6 bases). This clonotype was sampled from a woman aged 40 to 50 with Graves' hyperthyroidism. Source material: blood. Here the CDR3 reads CASRDGTPTGELFF. For the CDR3, the DNA is TGCGCCAGCAGGGACGGGACACCTACCGGGGAGCTGTTTTTT.